Shown below are 25 T cell receptor beta chains from a single sample sequenced in a study of cytomegalovirus exposure and HLA in healthy donors. The primer mix had 60 Vbeta and 13 Jbeta primers. Sequenced by immunoSEQ multiplex PCR; TCRdb stores in-frame clones only, minus some. Of 130,000 or so clones listed, more than 60% are singletons. What was sequenced was PBMCs. Receptors were obtained from a man younger than 45 in good health and CMV-seronegative.

The V gene is TRBV5-4, the J gene TRBJ1-1; 8 bases match TRBD1. Trimming removed 3 bases from V and 1 base from J; junction bases left unmatched: 8. In germline, CDR1 is SGHNT, CDR2 YYREEE (reference sequence). The CDR3 extends over 16 amino acids. The CDR3 DNA reads as TGTGCCAGCAGCTCGGGACAGGCAATCTCGAACACTGAAGCTTTCTTT. Amino acids: CASSSGQAISNTEAFF.

The chain combines TRBV10-3 with TRBJ2-1; TRBD1 matches 10 bases. V was pared by 4 bases and J by 6 bases, with 6 bases of the junction left unmatched. Germline V lookup: CDR1 ENHRY, CDR2 SYGVKD. The length of the CDR3 is 15 residues. The CDR3, as DNA: TGTGCCATCAGTGGGCAGTGGGACAGGGGCAATGAGCAGTTCTTC. Translated: CAISGQWDRGNEQFF.

V usage is TRBV6-5 and J usage is TRBJ2-1; tentative D call: TRBD2 (6 bases). The germline gives CDR1 MNHEY, CDR2 SVGAGI. V was shortened by 11 bases and J by 0 bases, with 14 bases between the two germline ends. CDR3 length: 14 residues. CDR3 loop: CACRGASSYNEQFF. DNA for the CDR3: TGTGCCTGCCGCGGGGCTAGCTCCTACAATGAGCAGTTCTTC.

The rearrangement uses TRBV5-1 and TRBJ1-6; 8 positions agree with TRBD1. There are 14 residues in the CDR3. V was pared by 0 bases and J by 7 bases, with 0 bases of the junction left unmatched. From germline, CDR1 is SGHRS and CDR2 YFSETQ. CDR3 nucleotides: TGCGCCAGCAGCTTGGACAGGGGGAATTCACCCCTCCACTTT. It is translated as CASSLDRGNSPLHF.

The CDR3 nucleotides read TGTGCCAGCAGCTTGGAACAGGGGGCTTCTATGAACACTGAAGCTTTCTTT. This sequence encodes CASSLEQGASMNTEAFF. The chain recombines TRBV5-6 with TRBJ1-1; TRBD1 matches 9 bases. This CDR3 is 17 amino acids long. Germline CDR1 and CDR2: SGHDT and YYEEEE. J was trimmed by 0 bases and V by 0 bases; bases with no gene match: 6.

The rearrangement links TRBV5-1 to TRBJ1-5, with TRBD1 matching 7 bases. The CDR3 contains 15 residues. V was clipped by 5 bases and J by 4 bases; unmatched bases: 9. CDR1 and CDR2 (germline): SGHRS, YFSETQ. The chain's CDR3 is CASSRTTGFNQPQHF. Written as DNA, the CDR3 is TGCGCCAGCAGTCGAACGACAGGGTTTAATCAGCCCCAGCATTTT.

The V call is TRBV4-1, the J call TRBJ1-2; D uncertain. In germline, CDR1 is MGHRA, CDR2 YSYEKL. Trimming stripped 3 bases from V and 4 bases from J, with 9 bases between. The CDR3 has 13 amino acids. As DNA, the CDR3 is TGCGCCAGCAGCCAGGGTAACAGCTATGGCTACACCTTC. Residues: CASSQGNSYGYTF.

This clone was seen more than once but under ten times. The chain recombines TRBV15 with TRBJ2-7; 7 nucleotides agree with TRBD2. From germline, CDR1 is LNHNV and CDR2 YYDKDF (reference sequence). J lost 5 bases, V lost 1 base, and 5 bases had no gene match. The CDR3 runs 14 residues. The CDR3 region has the DNA TGTGCCACCAGCAGAGTGAGGGGAGGGGACGAGCAGTACTTC. It translates to CATSRVRGGDEQYF.

The chain couples TRBV20-1 to TRBJ2-3; weak D call: TRBD2 (5 bases). V lost 8 bases and J 3 bases, leaving 9 bases between the germline ends. Germline loops: CDR1 DFQATT, CDR2 SNEGSKA (reference sequence). The CDR3 consists of 11 residues. CDR3 in amino acids: CSTGKTDTQYF. As DNA, the CDR3 is TGCAGTACCGGGAAAACAGATACGCAGTATTTT.

This chain uses TRBV2 with TRBJ1-4, with 7 nucleotides matching TRBD1. The CDR3 sequence is 15 residues long. Per germline, CDR1 SNHLY and CDR2 FYNNEI. V shed 8 bases and J 4 bases; nucleotides not matched to a gene: 10. CDR3 loop: CASSPWTGRNEKLFF. The CDR3 DNA is TGTGCCAGCTCTCCCTGGACAGGTCGTAATGAAAAACTGTTTTTT.

This chain uses TRBV19 with TRBJ1-2; D might be TRBD1 (6 bases). Germline CDR1 reads LNHDA; CDR2 reads SQIVND (reference sequence). The CDR3 length is 13 residues. V lost 6 bases and J 5 bases, leaving 13 bases between the germline ends. CDR3 nucleotide sequence: TGTGCCAGTAGATTCGGGACACCATATGGCTACACCTTC. Translating gives CASRFGTPYGYTF.

CDR3 loop: CASSQVPGHGYF. The CDR3 bases are TGTGCCAGCAGCCAAGTACCGGGACACGGGTACTTC. The chain couples TRBV7-9 to TRBJ2-5, with a tentative D call TRBD1 (6 bases). The CDR3 length is 12 residues. The germline gives CDR1 SEHNR, CDR2 FQNEAQ (reference sequence). V shed 5 bases and J shed 13 bases, with 17 bases lying between them.

V usage is TRBV18 and J usage is TRBJ1-3, with D perhaps TRBD1 (6 bases). Trimming pared 0 bases from V and 1 base from J, leaving 10 bases between. Germline loops: CDR1 KGHSH, CDR2 LQKENI. The CDR3 is 16 amino acids. The CDR3 DNA is TGTGCCAGCTCACCACCGAGTAGGGGGTCTGGAAACACCATATATTTT. Its translation: CASSPPSRGSGNTIYF.

This clone was observed once. The chain uses TRBV5-1 and TRBJ2-3; D possibly corresponds to TRBD2 (5 bases). The CDR3 has 16 residues. Trimming stripped 6 bases from V and 8 bases from J, with 25 bases between. The germline CDR1 and CDR2 sequences are SGHRS and YFSETQ. CDR3 coding DNA: TGCGCCAGCACCTCTGAGGGCCAGCCGGGAATGGGTACGCAGTATTTT. Protein sequence: CASTSEGQPGMGTQYF.

This chain links TRBV6-4 with TRBJ2-3; the match to TRBD2 covers 8 bases. Per germline, CDR1 MRHNA and CDR2 SNTAGT. This CDR3 has 15 residues. With V trimmed by 5 bases and J by 1 base, 5 bases remained unmatched. CDR3 in amino acids: CASSSSGSGTDTQYF. The CDR3, as DNA: TGTGCCAGCAGTTCAAGCGGGAGCGGCACAGATACGCAGTATTTT.

This chain links TRBV27 with TRBJ2-2; 11 bases match TRBD2. The CDR3 is 16 amino acids. Germline assignment: CDR1 MNHEY and CDR2 SMNVEV (reference sequence). V gave up 6 bases and J gave up 6 bases; unmatched junction bases: 9. In nucleotides, the CDR3 is TGTGCCAGCAGCACGACTAGCGGGATGATACCCGGGGAGCTGTTTTTT. Residues: CASSTTSGMIPGELFF.

This chain links TRBV5-1 with TRBJ1-2, with a possible D match to TRBD1 (5 bases). The CDR3 runs to 15 residues. Germline V gene data show CDR1 as SGHRS and CDR2 as YFSETQ. The V end was cut by 0 bases, the J end by 0 bases, with 9 bases between. Here the CDR3 reads CASSLGGGTNYGYTF. For the CDR3, the DNA is TGCGCCAGCAGCTTGGGGGGGGGAACTAACTATGGCTACACCTTC.

The chain links TRBV30 to TRBJ2-7; 10 bases map to TRBD1. CDR1 and CDR2 from the germline V gene are GTSNPN and SVGIG (reference sequence). The CDR3 is 17 residues long. V lost 6 bases, J lost 0 bases, and 14 bases stayed unmatched. The CDR3 region is CACLPPARDRGSYEQYF. The CDR3 coding sequence is TGTGCCTGCCTCCCCCCCGCCCGGGACAGGGGCTCCTACGAGCAGTACTTC.

The chain combines TRBV6-5 with TRBJ2-2; D is ambiguous. The CDR3 runs to 13 residues. Trimming cost V 1 base and J 7 bases, with 7 bases left between them. The germline CDR1 and CDR2 sequences are MNHEY and SVGAGI. In DNA form, the CDR3 reads TGTGCCAGCAGTTACTTACAATACGGGGAGCTGTTTTTT. Protein sequence: CASSYLQYGELFF.

V gene TRBV6-5 combines with J gene TRBJ2-7; possible D gene TRBD1, 5 bases. Trimming shortened V by 0 bases and J by 6 bases, and 12 bases separated the two germline ends. Germline assignment: CDR1 MNHEY and CDR2 SVGAGI. The CDR3 runs to 14 residues. The CDR3 loop is CASSYSDGDSEQYF. The CDR3 region has the DNA TGTGCCAGCAGTTACTCTGACGGTGACAGCGAGCAGTACTTC.

V gene TRBV28 combines with J gene TRBJ1-2; 7 bases line up with TRBD1. CDR1 is MDHEN, CDR2 SYDVKM, per germline. V was pared by 6 bases and J by 4 bases, with 8 bases of the junction left unmatched. The CDR3 extends over 14 amino acids. CDR3: CASRPGTVGYGYTF. DNA for the CDR3: TGTGCCAGCAGGCCTGGGACAGTCGGCTATGGCTACACCTTC.

The V gene is TRBV6-5, the J gene TRBJ1-4, with 7 bases matching TRBD1. The germline gives CDR1 MNHEY, CDR2 SVGAGI. This CDR3 is 15 amino acids long. V gave up 0 bases and J gave up 7 bases; unmatched junction bases: 5. The CDR3 DNA sequence: TGTGCCAGCAGTTACTCGACAGGGTCGCCTGAAAAACTGTTTTTT. Its protein product is CASSYSTGSPEKLFF.

This sequence joins TRBV7-7 and TRBJ2-5; D call uncertain. Germline lookup yields CDR1 SSHAT and CDR2 FNYEAQ (reference sequence). The CDR3 is 15 amino acids. The V and J ends lost 2 bases and 3 bases respectively, with 13 bases between them. The CDR3, as DNA: TGTGCCAGCAGCTTACAGTTAGCTGCCAAAGAGACCCAGTACTTC. Translating it yields CASSLQLAAKETQYF.

The chain joins TRBV29-1 to TRBJ2-4; perhaps TRBD1 as D (5 bases). Trimming pared 7 bases from V and 5 bases from J, leaving 9 bases between. The length of the CDR3 is 11 residues. Germline V gives CDR1 SQVTM, CDR2 ANQGSEA. The chain's CDR3 is CSATRENIQYF. The DNA of the CDR3 is TGCAGCGCCACCAGGGAAAACATTCAGTACTTC.

The chain combines TRBV9 with TRBJ1-1; D not certain. Germline assignment: CDR1 SGDLS and CDR2 YYNGEE. The CDR3 consists of 14 residues. The ends were cut back, 3 bases at V and 4 bases at J, with 13 bases in the middle. This CDR3 reads CASSATTTGTEAFF. CDR3 in DNA: TGTGCCAGCAGCGCCACTACCACGGGCACTGAAGCTTTCTTT.